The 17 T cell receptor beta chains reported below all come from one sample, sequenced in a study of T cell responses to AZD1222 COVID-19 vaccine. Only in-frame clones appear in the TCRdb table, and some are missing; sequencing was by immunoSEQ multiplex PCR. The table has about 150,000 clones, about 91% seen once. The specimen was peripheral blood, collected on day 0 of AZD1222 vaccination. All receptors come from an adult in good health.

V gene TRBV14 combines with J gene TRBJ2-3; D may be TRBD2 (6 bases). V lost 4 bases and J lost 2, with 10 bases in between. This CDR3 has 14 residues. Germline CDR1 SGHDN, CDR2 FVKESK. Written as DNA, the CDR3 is TGTGCCAGCAGCCCTGGGACTGTCACAGATACGCAGTATTTT. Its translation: CASSPGTVTDTQYF.

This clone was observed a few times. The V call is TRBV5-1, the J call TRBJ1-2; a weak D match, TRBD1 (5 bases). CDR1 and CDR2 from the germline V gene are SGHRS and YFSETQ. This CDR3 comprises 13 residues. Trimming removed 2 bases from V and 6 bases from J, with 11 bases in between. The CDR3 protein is CASSLQEGNGYTF. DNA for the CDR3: TGCGCCAGCAGCTTACAGGAGGGGAATGGCTACACCTTC.

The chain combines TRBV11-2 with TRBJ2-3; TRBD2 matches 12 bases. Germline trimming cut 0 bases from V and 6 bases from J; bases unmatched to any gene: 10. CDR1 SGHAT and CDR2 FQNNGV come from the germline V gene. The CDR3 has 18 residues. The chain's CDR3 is CASSLDFASGGARDTQYF. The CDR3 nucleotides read TGTGCCAGCAGCTTAGATTTTGCTAGCGGGGGGGCTAGGGATACGCAGTATTTT.

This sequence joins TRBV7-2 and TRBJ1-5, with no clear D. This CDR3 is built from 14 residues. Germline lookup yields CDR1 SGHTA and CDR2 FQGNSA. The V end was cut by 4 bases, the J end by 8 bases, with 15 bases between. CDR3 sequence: CASSSDRTREPQHF. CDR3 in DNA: TGTGCCAGCAGCTCGGACCGTACTAGAGAGCCCCAGCATTTT.

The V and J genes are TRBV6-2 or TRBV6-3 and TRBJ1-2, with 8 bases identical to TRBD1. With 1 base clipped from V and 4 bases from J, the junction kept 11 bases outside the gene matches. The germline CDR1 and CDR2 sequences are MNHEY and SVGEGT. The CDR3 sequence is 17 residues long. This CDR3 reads CASSYLDRTGRIYGYTF. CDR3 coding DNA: TGTGCCAGCAGTTACTTGGATCGGACAGGGAGGATCTATGGCTACACCTTC.

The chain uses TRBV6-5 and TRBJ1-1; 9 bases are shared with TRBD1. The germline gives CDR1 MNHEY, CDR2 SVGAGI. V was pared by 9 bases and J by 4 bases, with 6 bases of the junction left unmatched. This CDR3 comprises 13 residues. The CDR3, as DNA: TGTGCCAGTCGGGACAGGGAGGCCACTGAAGCTTTCTTT. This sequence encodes CASRDREATEAFF.

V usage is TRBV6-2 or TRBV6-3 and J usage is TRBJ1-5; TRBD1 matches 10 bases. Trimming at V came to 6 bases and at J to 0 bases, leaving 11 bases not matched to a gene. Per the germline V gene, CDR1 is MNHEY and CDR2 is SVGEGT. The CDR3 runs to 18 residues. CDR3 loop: CASSRRTGGLLSNQPQHF. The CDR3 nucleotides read TGTGCCAGCAGCCGCCGGACAGGGGGACTCCTTAGCAATCAGCCCCAGCATTTT.

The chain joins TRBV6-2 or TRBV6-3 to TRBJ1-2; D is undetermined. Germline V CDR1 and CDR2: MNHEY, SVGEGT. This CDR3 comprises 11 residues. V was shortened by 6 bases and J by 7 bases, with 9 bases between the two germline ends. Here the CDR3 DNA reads TGTGCCAGCAGCCCCCCCGGTGGCTACACCTTC. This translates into CASSPPGGYTF.

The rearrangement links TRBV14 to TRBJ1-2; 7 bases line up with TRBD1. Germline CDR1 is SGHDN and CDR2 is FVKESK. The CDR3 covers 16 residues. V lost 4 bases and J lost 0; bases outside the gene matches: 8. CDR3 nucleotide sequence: TGTGCCAGCAGCCGGTTGGACAGGAACCCTAACTATGGCTACACCTTC. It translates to CASSRLDRNPNYGYTF.

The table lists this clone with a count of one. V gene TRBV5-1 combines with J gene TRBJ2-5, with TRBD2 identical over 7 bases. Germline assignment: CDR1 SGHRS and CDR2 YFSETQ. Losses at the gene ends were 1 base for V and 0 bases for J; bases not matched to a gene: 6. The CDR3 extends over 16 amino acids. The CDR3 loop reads CASSLSSGAYQETQYF. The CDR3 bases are TGCGCCAGCAGCTTGTCGAGCGGGGCGTACCAAGAGACCCAGTACTTC.

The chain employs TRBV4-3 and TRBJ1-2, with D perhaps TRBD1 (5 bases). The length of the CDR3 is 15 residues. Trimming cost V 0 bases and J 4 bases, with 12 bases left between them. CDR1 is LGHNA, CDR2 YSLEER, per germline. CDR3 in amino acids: CASSQDKGRFYGYTF. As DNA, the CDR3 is TGCGCCAGCAGCCAAGATAAGGGGCGATTCTATGGCTACACCTTC.

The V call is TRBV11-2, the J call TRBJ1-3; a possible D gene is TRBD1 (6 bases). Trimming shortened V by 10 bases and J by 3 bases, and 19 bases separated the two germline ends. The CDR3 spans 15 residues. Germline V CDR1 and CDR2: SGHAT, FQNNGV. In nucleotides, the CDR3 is TGTGCCACCCAGGAGTGGGGGGCGCATGGAAACACCATATATTTT. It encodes CATQEWGAHGNTIYF.

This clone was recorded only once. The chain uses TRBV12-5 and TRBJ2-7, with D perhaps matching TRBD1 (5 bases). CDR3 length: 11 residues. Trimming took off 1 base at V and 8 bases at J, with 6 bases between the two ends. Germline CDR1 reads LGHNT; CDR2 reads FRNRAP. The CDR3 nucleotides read TGTGCTAGTGGTTTGGGACAGAAGCAGTACTTC. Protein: CASGLGQKQYF.

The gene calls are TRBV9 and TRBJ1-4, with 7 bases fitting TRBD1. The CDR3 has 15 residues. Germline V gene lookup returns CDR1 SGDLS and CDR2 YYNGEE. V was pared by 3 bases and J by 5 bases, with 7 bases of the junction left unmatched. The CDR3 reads CASSGEGAGNEKLFF. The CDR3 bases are TGTGCCAGCAGCGGCGAGGGGGCAGGGAATGAAAAACTGTTTTTT.

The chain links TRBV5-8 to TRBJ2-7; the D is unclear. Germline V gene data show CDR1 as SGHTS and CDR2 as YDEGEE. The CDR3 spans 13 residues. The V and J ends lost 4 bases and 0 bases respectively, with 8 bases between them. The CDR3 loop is CASSPTGSYEQYF. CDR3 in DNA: TGTGCCAGCAGCCCCACGGGCTCCTACGAGCAGTACTTC.

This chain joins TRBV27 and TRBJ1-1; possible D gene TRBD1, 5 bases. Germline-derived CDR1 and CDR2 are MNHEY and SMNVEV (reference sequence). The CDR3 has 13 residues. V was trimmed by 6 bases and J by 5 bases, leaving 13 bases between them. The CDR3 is CASSRQKGTEAFF. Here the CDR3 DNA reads TGTGCCAGCAGCCGACAGAAGGGGACTGAAGCTTTCTTT.

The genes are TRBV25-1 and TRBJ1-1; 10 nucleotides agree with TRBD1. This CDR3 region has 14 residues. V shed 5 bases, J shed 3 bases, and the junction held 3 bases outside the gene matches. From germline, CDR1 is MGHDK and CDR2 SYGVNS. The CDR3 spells CASSLTGGYTEAFF. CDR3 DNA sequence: TGTGCCAGCAGTCTGACAGGGGGCTACACTGAAGCTTTCTTT.